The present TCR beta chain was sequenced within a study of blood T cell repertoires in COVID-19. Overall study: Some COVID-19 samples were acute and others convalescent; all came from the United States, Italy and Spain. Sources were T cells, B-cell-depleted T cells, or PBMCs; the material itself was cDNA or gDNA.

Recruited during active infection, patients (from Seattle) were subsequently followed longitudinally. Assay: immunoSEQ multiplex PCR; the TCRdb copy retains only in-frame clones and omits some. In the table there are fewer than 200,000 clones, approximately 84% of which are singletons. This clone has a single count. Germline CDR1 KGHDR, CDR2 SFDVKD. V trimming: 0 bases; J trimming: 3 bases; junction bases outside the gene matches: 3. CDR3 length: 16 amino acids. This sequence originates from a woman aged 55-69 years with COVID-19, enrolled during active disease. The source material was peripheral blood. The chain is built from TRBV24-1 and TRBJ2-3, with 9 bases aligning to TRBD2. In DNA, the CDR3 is TGTGCCACCAGTGATTTGATTAGCGGGGGAACAGATACGCAGTATTTT. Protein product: CATSDLISGGTDTQYF.